This T cell receptor (beta chain) was observed in a study of regulatory T cells in long-lasting Graves disease. On the study more broadly: Those with persistent Graves' disease had received antithyroid drugs for over 5 years with positive TSH receptor antibodies.

Sample time point: persistent/refractory GD, antithyroid drugs over 5 years with positive TRAb. PBMC RNA served as the TCR library source. Building the TCR beta libraries relied on iRepertoire HTBI primers, and CDR3 regions underwent Arm-PCR. One entry per CDR3 protein results from TCRdb running MiXCR on the multiplex PCR reads. This repertoire shows over 250,000 distinct CDR3 sequences, 20% to 25% found once; its top ten account for 45% to 70%. In the case of this clonotype: Its specificity is unknown. One end of the junction does not line up with germline, which may come from a read error.

Findings and limits, study-wide: Persistent disease was characterized by preferential usage of TRBV28, TRBJ1-2 and TRBJ2-5. In persistent patients, shared public clonotypes (around 2,500) outnumbered those in new patients (around 1,000).

CDR3 length: 11 residues. CDR1 and CDR2 (germline): MRHNA, SNTAGT. This receptor was taken from a female donor with Graves disease. The chain joins TRBV6-4 to TRBJ2-7, with unresolved D. The starting material was peripheral blood mononuclear cells (PBMCs), obtained when the disease was refractory, from a patient treated with antithyroid drugs. The chain's CDR3 is CASRKLYVQYF. The CDR3 DNA reads TGTGCCAGCAGGAAGCTCTACGTGCAGTACTTC.